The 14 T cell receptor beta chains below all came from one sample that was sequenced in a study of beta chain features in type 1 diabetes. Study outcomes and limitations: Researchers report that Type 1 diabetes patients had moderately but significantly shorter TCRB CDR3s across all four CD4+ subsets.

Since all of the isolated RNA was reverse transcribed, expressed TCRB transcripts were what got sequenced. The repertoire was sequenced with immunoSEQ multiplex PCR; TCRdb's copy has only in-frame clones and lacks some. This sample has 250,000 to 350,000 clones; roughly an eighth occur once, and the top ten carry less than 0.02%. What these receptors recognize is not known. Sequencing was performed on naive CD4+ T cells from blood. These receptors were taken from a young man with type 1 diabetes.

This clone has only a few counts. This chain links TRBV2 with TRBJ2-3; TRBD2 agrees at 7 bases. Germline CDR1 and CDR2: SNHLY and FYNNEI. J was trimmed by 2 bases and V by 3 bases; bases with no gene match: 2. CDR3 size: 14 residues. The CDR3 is CASSDTSDTDTQYF. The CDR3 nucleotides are TGTGCCAGCAGTGATACTAGCGACACAGATACGCAGTATTTT.

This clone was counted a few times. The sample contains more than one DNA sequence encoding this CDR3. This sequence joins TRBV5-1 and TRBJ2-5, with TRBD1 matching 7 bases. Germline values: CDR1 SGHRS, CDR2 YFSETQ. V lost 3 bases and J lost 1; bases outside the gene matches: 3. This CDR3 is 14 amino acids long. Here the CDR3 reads CASSSGDSQETQYF. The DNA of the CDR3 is TGCGCCAGCAGCTCAGGGGACAGCCAAGAGACCCAGTACTTC.

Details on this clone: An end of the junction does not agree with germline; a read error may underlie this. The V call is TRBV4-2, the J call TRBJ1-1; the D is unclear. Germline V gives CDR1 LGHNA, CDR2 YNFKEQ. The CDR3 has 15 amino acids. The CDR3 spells CASSKDAGVDTEAFF. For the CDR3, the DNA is TGTGCCAGCAGCAAAGACGCCGGGGTGGACACTGAAGCTTTCTTT.

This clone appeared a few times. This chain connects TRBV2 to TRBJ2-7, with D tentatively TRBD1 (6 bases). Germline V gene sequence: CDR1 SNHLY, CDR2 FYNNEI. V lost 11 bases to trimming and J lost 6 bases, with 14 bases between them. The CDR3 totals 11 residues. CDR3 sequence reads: CAGSTGSEQYF. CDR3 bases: TGTGCCGGGTCTACAGGGAGCGAGCAGTACTTC.

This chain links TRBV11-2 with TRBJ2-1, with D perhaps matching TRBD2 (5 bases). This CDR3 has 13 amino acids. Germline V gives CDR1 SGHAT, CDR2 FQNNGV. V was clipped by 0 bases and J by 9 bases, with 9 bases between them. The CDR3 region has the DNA TGTGCCAGCAGCTTAGACCTAGCCGCTGAGCAGTTCTTC. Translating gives CASSLDLAAEQFF.

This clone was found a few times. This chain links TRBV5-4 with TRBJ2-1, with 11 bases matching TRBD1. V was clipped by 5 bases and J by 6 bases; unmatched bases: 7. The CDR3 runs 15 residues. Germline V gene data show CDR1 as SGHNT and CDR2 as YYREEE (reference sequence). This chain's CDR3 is CASSWDRGIGNEQFF. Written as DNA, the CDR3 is TGTGCCAGCAGTTGGGACAGGGGGATAGGCAATGAGCAGTTCTTC.

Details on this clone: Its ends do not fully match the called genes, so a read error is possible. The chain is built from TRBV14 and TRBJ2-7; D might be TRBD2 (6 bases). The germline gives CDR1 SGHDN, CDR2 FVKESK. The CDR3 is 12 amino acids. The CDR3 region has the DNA TGTGCCAGCAGCCAATACCGGGACTTACTGCGCTTC. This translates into CASSQYRDLLRF.

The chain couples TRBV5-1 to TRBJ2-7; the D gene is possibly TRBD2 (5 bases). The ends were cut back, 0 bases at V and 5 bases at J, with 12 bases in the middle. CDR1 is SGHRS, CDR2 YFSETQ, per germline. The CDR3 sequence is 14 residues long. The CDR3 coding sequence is TGCGCCAGCAGCTTGGCCAACGGGGTCGACGAGCAGTACTTC. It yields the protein CASSLANGVDEQYF.

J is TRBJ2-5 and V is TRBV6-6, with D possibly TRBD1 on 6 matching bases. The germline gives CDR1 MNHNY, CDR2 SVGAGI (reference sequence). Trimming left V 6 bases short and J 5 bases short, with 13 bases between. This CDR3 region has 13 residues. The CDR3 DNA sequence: TGTGCCAGCAGGCAGACAGGCAGGGAGACCCAGTACTTC. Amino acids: CASRQTGRETQYF.

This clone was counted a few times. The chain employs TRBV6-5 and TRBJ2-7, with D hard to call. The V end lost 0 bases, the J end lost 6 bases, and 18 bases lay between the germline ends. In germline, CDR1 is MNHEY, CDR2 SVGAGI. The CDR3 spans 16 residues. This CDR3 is CASSYSFGSAVGEQYF. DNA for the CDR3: TGTGCCAGCAGTTACTCCTTCGGATCTGCGGTAGGCGAGCAGTACTTC.

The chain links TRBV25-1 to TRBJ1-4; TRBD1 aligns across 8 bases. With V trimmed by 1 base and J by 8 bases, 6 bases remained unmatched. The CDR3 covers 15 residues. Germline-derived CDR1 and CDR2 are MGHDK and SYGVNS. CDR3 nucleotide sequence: TGTGCCAGCAGTGAATCCGGGACAGGTCACGAAAAACTGTTTTTT. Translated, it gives CASSESGTGHEKLFF.

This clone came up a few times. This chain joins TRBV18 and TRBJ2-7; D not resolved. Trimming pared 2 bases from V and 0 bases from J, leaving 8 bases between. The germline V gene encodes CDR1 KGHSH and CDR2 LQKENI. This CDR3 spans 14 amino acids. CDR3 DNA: TGTGCCAGCTCACCAACAGACGGCTCCTACGAGCAGTACTTC. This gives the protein CASSPTDGSYEQYF. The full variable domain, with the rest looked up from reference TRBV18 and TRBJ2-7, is NAGVMQNPRHLVRRRGQEARLRCSPMKGHSHVYWYRQLPEEGLKFMVYLQKENIIDESGMPKERFSAEFPKEGPSILRIQQVVRGDSAAYFCASSPTDGSYEQYFGPGTRLTVT.

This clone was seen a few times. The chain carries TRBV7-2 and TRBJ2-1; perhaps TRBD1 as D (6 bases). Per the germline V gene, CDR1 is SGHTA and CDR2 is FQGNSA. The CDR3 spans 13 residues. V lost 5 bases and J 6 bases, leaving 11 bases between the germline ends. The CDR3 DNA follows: TGTGCCAGCAGCACAGGGTTCCCCAATGAGCAGTTCTTC. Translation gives CASSTGFPNEQFF. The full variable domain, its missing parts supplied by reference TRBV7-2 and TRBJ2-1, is GAGVSQSPSNKVTEKGKDVELRCDPISGHTALYWYRQSLGQGLEFLIYFQGNSAPDKSGLPSDRFSAERTGGSVSTLTIQRTQQEDSAVYLCASSTGFPNEQFFGPGTRLTVL.

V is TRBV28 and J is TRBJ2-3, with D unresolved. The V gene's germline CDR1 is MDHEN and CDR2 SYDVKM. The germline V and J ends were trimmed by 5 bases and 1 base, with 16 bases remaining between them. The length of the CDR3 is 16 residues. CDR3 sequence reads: CASSPLINRGTDTQYF. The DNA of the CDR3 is TGTGCCAGCAGTCCTCTAATCAACCGGGGCACAGATACGCAGTATTTT. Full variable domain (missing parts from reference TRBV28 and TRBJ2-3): DVKVTQSSRYLVKRTGEKVFLECVQDMDHENMFWYRQDPGLGLRLIYFSYDVKMKEKGDIPEGYSVSREKKERFSLILESASTNQTSMYLCASSPLINRGTDTQYFGPGTRLTVL.